These T cell receptor beta chains were read from a single sample in a study of beta chain features in type 1 diabetes. The data were produced by immunoSEQ multiplex PCR, yet TCRdb's version contains in-frame clones alone and is incomplete. The sample holds 200,000 to 300,000 clones, 68% seen once. Sample: naive CD4+ T cells from blood. These TCRs come from a man aged 30 to 45 in good health. Each CDR3 is given with its conserved first and last residue. A D gene is named only where the DNA matches it firmly. Size tells how often a clone was seen (once, few, many) or the class of an expanded clone, and some rows leave it out.

V gene: TRBV19; D gene: .; clone size: .; J gene: TRBJ2-1; CDR3 DNA: TGTGCCAGTAGTATAGCAACAGGGGAGGGTGAGCAGTTCTTC; CDR3 protein: CASSIATGEGEQFF
V gene: TRBV4-1; D gene: .; clone size: .; J gene: TRBJ2-7; CDR3 DNA: TGCGCCAGCAGCCAATTGACCCGGGACCACTACGAGCAGTACTTC; CDR3 protein: CASSQLTRDHYEQYF
V gene: TRBV16; D gene: .; clone size: few; J gene: TRBJ2-7; CDR3 DNA: TGTGCCAGCAGCCAATCTGCCAGGCAAACCTACGAGCAGTACTTC; CDR3 protein: CASSQSARQTYEQYF
V gene: TRBV2; D gene: .; clone size: .; J gene: TRBJ1-4; CDR3 DNA: TGTGCCAGCAGTGTCAACCAAGGGGGAAAACTGTTTTTT; CDR3 protein: CASSVNQGGKLFF
V gene: TRBV7-8; D gene: .; clone size: few; J gene: TRBJ2-1; CDR3 DNA: TGTGCCAGCAGCTTACTCGCGGGGCCCTCCAAAAGACCCTACAATGAGCAGTTCTTC; CDR3 protein: CASSLLAGPSKRPYNEQFF
V gene: TRBV15; D gene: TRBD2; clone size: .; J gene: TRBJ2-4; CDR3 DNA: TGTGCCACCAGCGCGCGGGGGGCGGCCAAAAACATTCAGTACTTC; CDR3 protein: CATSARGAAKNIQYF
V gene: TRBV13; D gene: .; clone size: .; J gene: TRBJ2-2; CDR3 DNA: TGTGCCAGCAGCTTAGGCGGGGCCAACACCGGGGAGCTGTTTTTT; CDR3 protein: CASSLGGANTGELFF
V gene: TRBV7-9; D gene: .; clone size: once; J gene: TRBJ2-1; CDR3 DNA: TGTGCCAGCAGCTCCACTAACATCGATGAGCAGTTCTTC; CDR3 protein: CASSSTNIDEQFF
V gene: TRBV25-1; D gene: .; clone size: few; J gene: TRBJ2-5; CDR3 DNA: TGTGCCAGCAGTGAATTAGGGCAGAAAGAGACCCAGTACTTC; CDR3 protein: CASSELGQKETQYF
V gene: TRBV30; D gene: .; clone size: .; J gene: TRBJ2-5; CDR3 DNA: TGTGCCTGGAGTGTACGGCTGGGAGAGACCCAGTACTTC; CDR3 protein: CAWSVRLGETQYF
V gene: TRBV9; D gene: TRBD1; clone size: few; J gene: TRBJ2-4; CDR3 DNA: TGTGCCAGCAGCGTAGAGGGACAGGGGTATCTTCAGTACTTC; CDR3 protein: CASSVEGQGYLQYF
V gene: TRBV7-2; D gene: .; clone size: once; J gene: TRBJ2-1; CDR3 DNA: TGTGCCAGCAGCTTAGGCACCTACAATGAGCAGTTCTTC; CDR3 protein: CASSLGTYNEQFF
V gene: TRBV30; D gene: .; clone size: few; J gene: TRBJ2-7; CDR3 DNA: TGTGCCTGGAGTGAAAGAAGCCACGAGCAGTACTTC; CDR3 protein: CAWSERSHEQYF
V gene: TRBV11-2; D gene: .; clone size: few; J gene: TRBJ2-5; CDR3 DNA: TGTGCCAGCAGTTGGGACCGAGAGACCCAGTACTTC; CDR3 protein: CASSWDRETQYF
V gene: TRBV30; D gene: .; clone size: .; J gene: TRBJ2-6; CDR3 DNA: TGTGCCTGGAGTTTCCGACGGTCCCCTGGGGCCAACGTCCTGACTTTC; CDR3 protein: CAWSFRRSPGANVLTF
V gene: TRBV29-1; D gene: .; clone size: .; J gene: TRBJ2-1; CDR3 DNA: TGCAGCGTTGAATCACCAGGGAGCTCCTACAATGAGCAGTTCTTC; CDR3 protein: CSVESPGSSYNEQFF
V gene: TRBV30; D gene: TRBD1; clone size: .; J gene: TRBJ1-6; CDR3 DNA: TGTGCCTGGAGCTTCAACAGGGGAAGGGGTAATTCACCCCTCCACTTT; CDR3 protein: CAWSFNRGRGNSPLHF
V gene: TRBV29-1; D gene: TRBD2; clone size: .; J gene: TRBJ2-5; CDR3 DNA: TGCAGCGTCCCCGGGACTATACAAGAGACCCAGTACTTC; CDR3 protein: CSVPGTIQETQYF
V gene: TRBV10-3; D gene: TRBD1; clone size: .; J gene: TRBJ2-7; CDR3 DNA: TGTGCCATCAGTGAGAATTGGACAGGGCCTCACGAGCAGTACTTC; CDR3 protein: CAISENWTGPHEQYF
V gene: TRBV4-1; D gene: .; clone size: .; J gene: TRBJ2-5; CDR3 DNA: TGCGCCAGCAGCCAAAGTACCCAAGAGACCCAGTACTTC; CDR3 protein: CASSQSTQETQYF
V gene: TRBV29-1; D gene: .; clone size: .; J gene: TRBJ2-1; CDR3 DNA: TGCAGCGTTGTGAGGGGCAATGAGCAGTTCTTC; CDR3 protein: CSVVRGNEQFF
V gene: TRBV14; D gene: .; clone size: .; J gene: TRBJ1-6; CDR3 DNA: TGTGCCAGCAGCCAAAACAGAGGGGTTTCACCCCTCCACTTT; CDR3 protein: CASSQNRGVSPLHF
V gene: TRBV13; D gene: .; clone size: few; J gene: TRBJ2-1; CDR3 DNA: TGTGCCAGCAGCCCCGGGCAGGGACCCTACAATGAGCAGTTCTTC; CDR3 protein: CASSPGQGPYNEQFF
V gene: TRBV7-7; D gene: TRBD2; clone size: .; J gene: TRBJ2-1; CDR3 DNA: TGTGCCAGCAGCCCCCTCGGGAGGGCCGTGGGCAATGAGCAGTTCTTC; CDR3 protein: CASSPLGRAVGNEQFF
V gene: TRBV19; D gene: TRBD2; clone size: few; J gene: TRBJ2-3; CDR3 DNA: TGTGCCAGTACACTAGCGGGAAACACAGATACGCAGTATTTT; CDR3 protein: CASTLAGNTDTQYF
V gene: TRBV5-6; D gene: .; clone size: .; J gene: TRBJ2-5; CDR3 DNA: TGTGCCAGCACCCTCTCCATGGCAGCTGAAGAGACCCAGTACTTC; CDR3 protein: CASTLSMAAEETQYF
V gene: TRBV9; D gene: TRBD1; clone size: .; J gene: TRBJ2-7; CDR3 DNA: TGTGCCAGCAGCGGACCGGGACAGAGCACCTACGAGCAGTACTTC; CDR3 protein: CASSGPGQSTYEQYF
V gene: TRBV28; D gene: TRBD2; clone size: .; J gene: TRBJ2-3; CDR3 DNA: TGTGCCTCCCTCGGGAGGGTCCCAGATACGCAGTATTTT; CDR3 protein: CASLGRVPDTQYF